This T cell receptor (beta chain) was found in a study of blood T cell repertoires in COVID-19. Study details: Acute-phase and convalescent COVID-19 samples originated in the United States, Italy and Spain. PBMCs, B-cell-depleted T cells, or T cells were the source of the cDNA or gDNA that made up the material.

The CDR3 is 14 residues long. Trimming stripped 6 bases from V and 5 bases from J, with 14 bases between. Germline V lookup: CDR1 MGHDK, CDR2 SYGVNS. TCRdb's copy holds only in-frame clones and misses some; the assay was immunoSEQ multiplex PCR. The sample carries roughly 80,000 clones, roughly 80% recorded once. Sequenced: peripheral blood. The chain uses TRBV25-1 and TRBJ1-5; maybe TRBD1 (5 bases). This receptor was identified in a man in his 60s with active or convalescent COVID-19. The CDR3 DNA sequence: TGTGCCAGCAGCGCGATGGGGGGGGATCAGCCCCAGCATTTT. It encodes CASSAMGGDQPQHF.